Listed here are 30 T cell receptor beta chains from one sample, sequenced in a study of lymphopenia after photon versus proton radiotherapy. Assay: immunoSEQ multiplex PCR; the TCRdb copy retains only in-frame clones and omits some. The data contain fewer than 20,000 clones, more than 85% of them singletons. Sequences were derived from peripheral blood, sampled from a patient treated with photon-based radiotherapy. The source is a woman between 40 and 50 years old with cholangiocarcinoma.

This chain links TRBV6-1 with TRBJ2-7, with no clear D. Germline CDR1 MNHNS, CDR2 SASEGT. The CDR3 has 15 amino acids. Trimming removed 2 bases from V and 4 bases from J, with 15 bases in between. The CDR3 here is CASSEPTVGKYEQYF. The CDR3 DNA sequence: TGTGCCAGCAGTGAACCAACCGTAGGGAAGTACGAGCAGTACTTC.

J is TRBJ1-1 and V is TRBV30; D uncertain. Deletions cut 1 base from V and 5 bases from J, with 5 bases between. Germline CDR1 reads GTSNPN; CDR2 reads SVGIG (reference sequence). The CDR3 runs 11 residues. The CDR3 coding sequence is TGTGCCTGGAGTGGACGAACTGAAGCTTTCTTT. This codes for CAWSGRTEAFF.

This chain joins TRBV4-1 and TRBJ2-1; TRBD2 might be the D (5 bases). The V gene's germline CDR1 is MGHRA and CDR2 YSYEKL. The CDR3 consists of 14 residues. V lost 6 bases, J lost 4 bases, and 13 bases lay in between. CDR3 DNA sequence: TGCGCCAGCAGGGCGGTCGGACTTTACAATGAGCAGTTCTTC. This translates into CASRAVGLYNEQFF.

This chain uses TRBV9 with TRBJ2-1, with a weak D call TRBD2 (6 bases). The V gene's germline CDR1 is SGDLS and CDR2 YYNGEE. Trimming took 0 bases from V and 8 from J, leaving 24 bases between them. This CDR3 is built from 18 residues. Written as DNA, the CDR3 is TGTGCCAGCAGCGTAGGGTGGGGAGGATACTTTGCGGGCGATGAGCAGTTCTTC. This translates into CASSVGWGGYFAGDEQFF.

This sequence joins TRBV19 and TRBJ2-7; perhaps TRBD2 as D (5 bases). CDR1 is LNHDA, CDR2 SQIVND, per germline (reference sequence). This CDR3 is built from 12 residues. The V end lost 0 bases, the J end lost 7 bases, and 7 bases lay between the germline ends. In DNA, the CDR3 is TGTGCCAGTAGTATAGACACGGGGGAGCAGTACTTC. Translated, it gives CASSIDTGEQYF.

The chain is built from TRBV11-2 and TRBJ2-7, with D hard to call. CDR3 length: 14 amino acids. V lost 2 bases to trimming and J lost 3 bases, with 11 bases between them. Germline assignment: CDR1 SGHAT and CDR2 FQNNGV. CDR3 bases: TGTGCCAGCAGCTTATATGATAGGAGCTACGAGCAGTACTTC. Protein product: CASSLYDRSYEQYF.

The chain is built from TRBV5-1 and TRBJ2-1, with 9 bases identical to TRBD2. V dropped 1 base and J dropped 0; count of bases not matched to a gene: 2. The CDR3 loop spans 16 amino acids. CDR1 is SGHRS and CDR2 is YFSETQ in the germline V gene. This CDR3 reads CASSLLAGSSYNEQFF. Here the CDR3 DNA reads TGCGCCAGCAGCTTGCTAGCGGGAAGCTCCTACAATGAGCAGTTCTTC.

The CDR3: CASSDTRDGVSYTF. The DNA for the CDR3 is TGTGCCAGCAGCGATACTCGGGACGGCGTGTCATACACCTTC. The J gene is TRBJ1-2, the V gene TRBV7-2, with D possibly matching TRBD1 (5 bases). The CDR3 is 14 amino acids. CDR1 and CDR2 (germline): SGHTA, FQGNSA. Trimming shortened V by 5 bases and J by 11 bases, and 21 bases separated the two germline ends. Together with reference TRBV7-2 and TRBJ1-2, the CDR3 gives the full variable domain: GAGVSQSPSNKVTEKGKDVELRCDPISGHTALYWYRQSLGQGLEFLIYFQGNSAPDKSGLPSDRFSAERTGGSVSTLTIQRTQQEDSAVYLCASSDTRDGVSYTFGSGTRLTVV.

The V and J genes are TRBV14 and TRBJ2-3; 13 nucleotides line up with TRBD2. The CDR3 consists of 20 residues. From germline, CDR1 is SGHDN and CDR2 FVKESK. J lost 0 bases, V lost 5 bases, and 14 bases had no gene match. CDR3 protein: CASSTRTSGSRWGSTDTQYF. The CDR3 nucleotides read TGTGCCAGCAGCACCCGGACTAGCGGGAGTAGGTGGGGAAGCACAGATACGCAGTATTTT.

V and J are TRBV19 and TRBJ2-1; 7 bases fit TRBD2. The germline V gene encodes CDR1 LNHDA and CDR2 SQIVND (reference sequence). V trimming: 7 bases; J trimming: 3 bases; junction bases outside the gene matches: 9. The CDR3 runs to 15 residues. In nucleotides, the CDR3 is TGTGCCAGTACTCCCGGGACTACCTTCTACAATGAGCAGTTCTTC. This translates into CASTPGTTFYNEQFF. The whole variable domain, filled in from reference TRBV19 and TRBJ2-1, reads DGGITQSPKYLFRKEGQNVTLSCEQNLNHDAMYWYRQDPGQGLRLIYYSQIVNDFQKGDIAEGYSVSREKKESFPLTVTSAQKNPTAFYLCASTPGTTFYNEQFFGPGTRLTVL.

The chain has TRBV5-1 and TRBJ2-6; 9 nucleotides match TRBD1. The V and J ends lost 0 bases and 0 bases, in that order; junction bases with no gene match: 4. The CDR3 is 18 amino acids. Germline lookup yields CDR1 SGHRS and CDR2 YFSETQ. In DNA form, the CDR3 reads TGCGCCAGCAGCTTGGGGGACAGGGATCTCTCTGGGGCCAACGTCCTGACTTTC. This gives the protein CASSLGDRDLSGANVLTF.

This chain connects TRBV21-1 to TRBJ1-6. TRBV21-1 is a pseudogene locus. This CDR3 has 15 residues. CDR3 sequence reads: CASSKGGSINSPLHF. The CDR3 nucleotides read TGTGCCAGCAGCAAAGGGGGATCTATTAATTCACCCCTCCACTTT.

V and J are TRBV4-3 and TRBJ1-5; D ambiguous. The CDR3 consists of 15 residues. Germline V gene data show CDR1 as LGHNA and CDR2 as YSLEER. V was trimmed by 0 bases and J by 7 bases, leaving 13 bases between them. The CDR3 protein is CASSQDLGERQPQHF. CDR3 nucleotide sequence: TGCGCCAGCAGCCAAGATCTCGGTGAACGGCAGCCCCAGCATTTT.

In its sample, this clone was seen a few times. The chain is built from TRBV12-2 and TRBJ1-5; the table names TRBD1, a call not compared with the DNA. TRBV12-2 represents a pseudogene. The CDR3 spans 14 residues. The CDR3 reads CASRRTGGNQPQHF. CDR3 DNA: TGTGCAAGTCGACGGACAGGGGGGAATCAGCCCCAGCATTTT.

This clone appeared once. CDR3: CASSLSPSGLAGGHEQFF. The CDR3 DNA reads as TGTGCCAGCAGCTTAAGCCCGTCCGGACTAGCGGGGGGCCATGAGCAGTTCTTC. The chain joins TRBV7-3 to TRBJ2-1; 14 bases align to TRBD2. The V gene's germline CDR1 is SGHTA and CDR2 FQGTGA. The CDR3 has 18 residues. V lost 1 base to trimming and J lost 8 bases; unmatched junction nucleotides: 10.

V and J are TRBV6-5 and TRBJ1-1, with D uncertain. Trimming took 7 bases from V and 1 from J, leaving 13 bases between them. The CDR3 totals 14 residues. From germline, CDR1 is MNHEY and CDR2 SVGAGI. CDR3 coding DNA: TGTGCCAGCACCGTAGTCATGGGGAACACTGAAGCTTTCTTT. Translated, it gives CASTVVMGNTEAFF.

J is TRBJ1-1 and V is TRBV23-1, with 7 bases that match TRBD1. TRBV23-1 is given ORF status, its function remaining uncertain. J lost 4 bases, V lost 1 base, and 6 bases had no gene match. The CDR3 is 15 residues long. Here the CDR3 DNA reads TGCGCCAGCAGTCAATGTGACAGGGAAACCACTGAAGCTTTCTTT. Encoded protein: CASSQCDRETTEAFF.

In its sample, this clone was seen once. The chain links TRBV19 to TRBJ1-2, with 8 nucleotides matching TRBD1. The CDR3 runs 16 residues. Germline-derived CDR1 and CDR2 are LNHDA and SQIVND (reference sequence). With 4 bases clipped from V and 5 bases from J, the junction kept 12 bases outside the gene matches. As DNA, the CDR3 is TGTGCCAGTAGTACCGGGACAGGAGCCGCGGGGTATGGCTACACCTTC. It is translated as CASSTGTGAAGYGYTF.

The genes are TRBV5-1 and TRBJ1-1; 7 positions match TRBD1. J lost 3 bases, V lost 3 bases, and 5 bases had no gene match. Germline values: CDR1 SGHRS, CDR2 YFSETQ. This CDR3 spans 14 amino acids. For the CDR3, the DNA is TGCGCCAGCAGCTACAGGGGAGGGGACACTGAAGCTTTCTTT. It encodes CASSYRGGDTEAFF.

The chain couples TRBV6-5 to TRBJ2-7, with D hard to call. This CDR3 has 15 residues. Germline V lookup: CDR1 MNHEY, CDR2 SVGAGI. V lost 5 bases, J lost 1 base, and 15 bases lay in between. The DNA of the CDR3 is TGTGCCAGCAGTACCCCCGTGTCCGGTTCCTACGAGCAGTACTTC. This gives the protein CASSTPVSGSYEQYF.

This chain joins TRBV6-1 and TRBJ1-1; a weak D match, TRBD1 (5 bases). The CDR3 covers 15 residues. Germline CDR1 MNHNS, CDR2 SASEGT. The V and J ends lost 1 base and 7 bases respectively, with 16 bases between them. The CDR3 DNA sequence: TGTGCCAGCAGTGAAGGGGTCAGGGCTCTGGTTGAAGCTTTCTTT. It codes for CASSEGVRALVEAFF.

A single count supports this clone. V is TRBV28 and J is TRBJ2-7, with TRBD2 identical over 15 bases. Trimming removed 6 bases from V and 3 bases from J; junction bases left unmatched: 15. This CDR3 spans 19 amino acids. CDR1 is MDHEN and CDR2 is SYDVKM in the germline V gene. This chain's CDR3 is CASSRSGLAGGRRRYEQYF. The DNA of the CDR3 is TGTGCCAGCAGCCGATCGGGACTAGCGGGAGGACGAAGGCGCTACGAGCAGTACTTC.

The chain is built from TRBV28 and TRBJ1-2; D remains ambiguous. The CDR3 covers 12 residues. CDR1 is MDHEN and CDR2 is SYDVKM in the germline V gene. V was cut by 7 bases and J by 6 bases, with 12 bases left in between. Here the CDR3 reads CASTSGLHGYTF. The CDR3 nucleotides are TGTGCCAGCACAAGCGGTCTCCATGGCTACACCTTC.

The chain recombines TRBV5-1 with TRBJ2-7; D remains unclear. CDR1 SGHRS and CDR2 YFSETQ come from the germline V gene. The V and J ends lost 2 bases and 0 bases respectively, with 9 bases between them. CDR3 size: 14 residues. CDR3 sequence: CASSLARSSYEQYF. Written as DNA, the CDR3 is TGCGCCAGCAGCTTAGCCAGGAGCTCCTACGAGCAGTACTTC.

The CDR3 here is CASRRSSTYEQYF. CDR3 coding DNA: TGTGCCAGCAGAAGGAGTTCTACGTACGAGCAGTACTTC. The chain employs TRBV27 and TRBJ2-7; D uncertain. The CDR3 is 13 amino acids. Germline assignment: CDR1 MNHEY and CDR2 SMNVEV (reference sequence). Trimming pared 6 bases from V and 4 bases from J, leaving 13 bases between.

V is TRBV6-1 and J is TRBJ2-7; possible D gene TRBD2, 6 bases. V shed 8 bases and J shed 2 bases, with 16 bases lying between them. Germline V lookup: CDR1 MNHNS, CDR2 SASEGT. CDR3 size: 14 residues. The CDR3 sequence is CASSSRGGPYEQYF. For the CDR3, the DNA is TGTGCCAGCTCATCTCGGGGAGGCCCCTACGAGCAGTACTTC.

The V and J genes are TRBV27 and TRBJ1-1, with no clear D. Germline CDR1 reads MNHEY; CDR2 reads SMNVEV (reference sequence). The V end was cut by 2 bases, the J end by 0 bases, with 7 bases between. The CDR3 totals 14 residues. The CDR3 DNA reads TGTGCCAGCAGTTTACGGCAAATGAACACTGAAGCTTTCTTT. It codes for CASSLRQMNTEAFF.

The chain carries TRBV28 and TRBJ2-1, with TRBD2 as a possible D gene (6 bases). The germline CDR1 and CDR2 sequences are MDHEN and SYDVKM. CDR3 length: 15 residues. Trimming cost V 6 bases and J 3 bases, with 15 bases left between them. The CDR3 loop is CASSPSGDFYNEQFF. CDR3 bases: TGTGCCAGCAGCCCTTCGGGGGACTTCTACAATGAGCAGTTCTTC. Full variable domain (missing parts from reference TRBV28 and TRBJ2-1): DVKVTQSSRYLVKRTGEKVFLECVQDMDHENMFWYRQDPGLGLRLIYFSYDVKMKEKGDIPEGYSVSREKKERFSLILESASTNQTSMYLCASSPSGDFYNEQFFGPGTRLTVL.

The chain has TRBV27 and TRBJ2-2; 7 bases agree with TRBD1. The trim removed 0 bases at V and 4 bases at J, leaving 2 bases unmatched. Germline CDR1 is MNHEY and CDR2 is SMNVEV (reference sequence). The CDR3 has 15 amino acids. CDR3 DNA sequence: TGTGCCAGCAGTTTATCCGGGACAGCCACCGGGGAGCTGTTTTTT. It codes for CASSLSGTATGELFF.

This clone showed up just a few times. This chain connects TRBV6-1 to TRBJ1-1; D perhaps matches TRBD1 (6 bases). This CDR3 has 15 residues. Germline V gives CDR1 MNHNS, CDR2 SASEGT. Trimming removed 4 bases from V and 0 bases from J, with 12 bases in between. The CDR3 loop is CASSVKTGVNTEAFF. The CDR3 DNA is TGTGCCAGCAGTGTAAAGACAGGAGTGAACACTGAAGCTTTCTTT.